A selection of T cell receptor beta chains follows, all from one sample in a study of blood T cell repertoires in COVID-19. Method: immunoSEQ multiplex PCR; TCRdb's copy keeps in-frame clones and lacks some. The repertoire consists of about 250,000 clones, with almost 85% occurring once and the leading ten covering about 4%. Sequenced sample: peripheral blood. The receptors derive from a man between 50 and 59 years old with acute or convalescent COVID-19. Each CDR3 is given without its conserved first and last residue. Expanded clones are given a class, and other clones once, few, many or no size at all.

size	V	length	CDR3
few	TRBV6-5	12	ASSLENRNSPLH
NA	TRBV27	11	ASSSQQGTVQY
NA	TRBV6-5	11	ATEGQFSYEQY
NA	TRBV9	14	ASSEIKGDLNTEAF
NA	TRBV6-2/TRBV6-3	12	ASSYGGSGQPQH
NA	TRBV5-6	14	ASSLIRDRGRGGYT
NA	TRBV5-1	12	ASSSTRQNTEAF
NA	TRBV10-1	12	ASSSGTRNSPLH
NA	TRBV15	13	ATSTSRGSVGGYT
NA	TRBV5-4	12	ASSRTGMTGELF
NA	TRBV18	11	ASSQGAGEKLF
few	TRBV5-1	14	ASRDRGNSNTGELF
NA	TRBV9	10	ASSRGTDEQY
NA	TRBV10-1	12	ASSERGKAYEQY
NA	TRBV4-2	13	ASSQAGGGAGEQY